Following are 2 T cell receptor beta chains from one sample sequenced in a study of CD8+ T cells in alopecia areata. RNA was extracted and reverse transcribed into cDNA as the sequencing template. Sequencing used immunoSEQ multiplex PCR; TCRdb keeps in-frame clones, though not all of them. The data show 100,000 to 120,000 clones, roughly 64% seen once. Sequences were obtained from CD8+ T cells sorted from blood. The receptors originated from a human donor in good health.

On this clone itself: Compared with germline, one end of the junction differs, possibly owing to a read error. CDR3 sequence reads: CASSYSPPTGQGGSGDTGELFF. The DNA of the CDR3 is TGTGCTAGCAGCTATAGCCCACCTACGGGACAGGGGGGATCCGGGGACACCGGGGAGCTGTTTTTT. The chain is built from TRBV7-7 and TRBJ2-2; the match to TRBD1 covers 11 bases. CDR1 SSHAT and CDR2 FNYEAQ come from the germline V gene (reference sequence). The CDR3 has 22 residues.

The chain combines TRBV13 with TRBJ1-6, with D maybe TRBD1 (5 bases). In germline, CDR1 is PRHDT, CDR2 FYEKMQ (reference sequence). This CDR3 is built from 16 residues. Trimming stripped 6 bases from V and 7 bases from J, with 19 bases between. CDR3 DNA: TGTGCCAGCAGTCTGAGGGGTGCGATTCTCAATTCACCCCTCCACTTT. It codes for CASSLRGAILNSPLHF.